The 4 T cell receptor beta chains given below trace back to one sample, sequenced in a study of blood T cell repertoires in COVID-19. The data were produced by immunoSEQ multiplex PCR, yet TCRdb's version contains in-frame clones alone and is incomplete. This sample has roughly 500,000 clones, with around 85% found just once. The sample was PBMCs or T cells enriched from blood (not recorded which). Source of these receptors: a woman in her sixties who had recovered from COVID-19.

CDR3 protein: CASSRGQGRVDTQYF. In DNA form, the CDR3 reads TGTGCCAGCAGCCGCGGACAGGGGCGGGTGGATACGCAGTATTTT. V gene TRBV11-2 combines with J gene TRBJ2-3, with 9 bases that match TRBD1. Per the germline V gene, CDR1 is SGHAT and CDR2 is FQNNGV. After removal of 5 bases from V and 6 bases from J, the junction contained 9 bases not matched to a gene. This CDR3 has 15 amino acids.

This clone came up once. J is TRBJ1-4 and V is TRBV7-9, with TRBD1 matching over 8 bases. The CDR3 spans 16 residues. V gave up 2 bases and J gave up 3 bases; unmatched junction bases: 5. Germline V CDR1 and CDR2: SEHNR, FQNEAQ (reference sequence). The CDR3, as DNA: TGTGCCAGCAGCTTACCCCGACAGGGGTCTAATGAAAAACTGTTTTTT. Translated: CASSLPRQGSNEKLFF.

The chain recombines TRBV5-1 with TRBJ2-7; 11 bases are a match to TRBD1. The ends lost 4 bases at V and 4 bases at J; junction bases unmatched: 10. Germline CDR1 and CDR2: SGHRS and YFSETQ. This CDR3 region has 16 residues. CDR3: CASSTGQGAKGYEQYF. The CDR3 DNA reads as TGCGCCAGCAGCACCGGACAGGGGGCAAAGGGATACGAGCAGTACTTC.

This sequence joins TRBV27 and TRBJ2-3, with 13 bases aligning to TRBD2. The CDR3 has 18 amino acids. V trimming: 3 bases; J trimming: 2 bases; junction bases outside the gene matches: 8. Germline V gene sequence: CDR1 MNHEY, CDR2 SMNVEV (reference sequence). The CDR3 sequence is CASSLATSGGAVTDTQYF. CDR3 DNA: TGTGCCAGCAGTTTGGCAACTAGCGGGGGGGCAGTCACAGATACGCAGTATTTT.